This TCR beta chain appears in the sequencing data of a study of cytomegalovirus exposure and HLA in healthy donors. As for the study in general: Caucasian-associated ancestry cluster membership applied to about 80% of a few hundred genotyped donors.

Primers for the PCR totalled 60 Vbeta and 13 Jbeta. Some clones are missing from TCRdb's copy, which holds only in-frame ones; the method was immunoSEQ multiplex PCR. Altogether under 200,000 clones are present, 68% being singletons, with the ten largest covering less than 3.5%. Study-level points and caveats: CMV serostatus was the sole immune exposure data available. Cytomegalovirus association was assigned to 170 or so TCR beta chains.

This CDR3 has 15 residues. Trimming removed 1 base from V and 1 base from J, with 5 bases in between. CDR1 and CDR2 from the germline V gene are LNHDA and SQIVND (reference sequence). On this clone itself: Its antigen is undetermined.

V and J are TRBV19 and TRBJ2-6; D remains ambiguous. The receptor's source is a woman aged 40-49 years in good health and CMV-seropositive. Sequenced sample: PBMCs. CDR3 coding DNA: TGTGCCAGTAGTATAGGAGCTTCTGGGGCCAACGTCCTGACTTTC. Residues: CASSIGASGANVLTF.